This is a list of T cell receptor beta chains from one sample in a study of cytomegalovirus exposure and HLA in healthy donors. TCRdb keeps only in-frame clones here, not all; method: immunoSEQ multiplex PCR. The sample comprises tens of thousands of clones, around 69% of which are singletons, and approximately 6.3% rests with the top ten. The sample was PBMCs. The receptors stem from a man aged 25-45 years in good health and CMV-seronegative. Each CDR3 is given with its conserved first and last residue. A D gene is named only where the DNA matches it firmly. Clone size is not always given. Where it is, it says once, few, many or a class for expanded clones.

size	D	V	J	DNA	CDR3
NA	NA	TRBV9	TRBJ2-5	TGTGCCAGCAGCGTAGAGGGGAACGGCGAGGAGACCCAGTACTTC	CASSVEGNGEETQYF
once	TRBD2	TRBV5-1	TRBJ2-7	TGCGCCAGCAGCTTGGGCCGGGAGGGCCGCTCCTACGAGCAGTACTTC	CASSLGREGRSYEQYF
few	TRBD2	TRBV5-1	TRBJ2-1	TGCGCCAGCAGCTGGGTACTAGCGGGAGGGCCCTACAATGAGCAGTTCTTC	CASSWVLAGGPYNEQFF
NA	TRBD2	TRBV28	TRBJ2-7	TGTGCCAGCAGTGGGACTAGCGGCACCTACGAGCAGTACTTC	CASSGTSGTYEQYF
NA	TRBD1	TRBV5-1	TRBJ2-1	TGCGCCAGCAGCTTGCGGACAGGGAGCAATGAGCAGTTCTTC	CASSLRTGSNEQFF
NA	TRBD2	TRBV5-1	TRBJ2-7	TGCGCCAGCAGCTCATCGACTAGCGGGAGATTTGAGCAGTACTTC	CASSSSTSGRFEQYF
NA	TRBD2	TRBV30	TRBJ2-1	TGTGCCTGGAGTGTATCGGCCGGGAGGGGGTCCGATGAGCAGTTCTTC	CAWSVSAGRGSDEQFF
few	NA	TRBV5-5	TRBJ1-1	TGTGCCAGCAGCTGGGGGGGGACTGAAGCTTTCTTT	CASSWGGTEAFF
once	TRBD2	TRBV6-5	TRBJ2-7	TGTGCCAGCAGTTACCGAGGGGCTAGCGGCTCCTACGAGCAGTACTTC	CASSYRGASGSYEQYF
NA	NA	TRBV20-1	TRBJ2-7	TGCAGTGCTAGAGCGGTACCCGAGCAGTACTTC	CSARAVPEQYF
NA	NA	TRBV6-5	TRBJ2-7	TGTGCCAGCAGGCAGACAGGAGTCTACGAGCAGTACTTC	CASRQTGVYEQYF
NA	TRBD1	TRBV30	TRBJ1-1	TGTGCCTGGGCGACAGGGCAGAACACTGAAGCTTTCTTT	CAWATGQNTEAFF
NA	TRBD1	TRBV6-1	TRBJ1-1	TGTGCCAGCAGTGAGGGGACAGGGAGCACTGAAGCTTTCTTT	CASSEGTGSTEAFF
NA	NA	TRBV30	TRBJ2-1	TGTGCCTGGAGCGGTGGGCCGGTCGGCTCGTTCTTC	CAWSGGPVGSFF
NA	NA	TRBV4-2	TRBJ1-1	TGTGCCAGCAGCCCCGGGTTGGGGGAGGGGTGGCGAGCTTTCTTT	CASSPGLGEGWRAFF
NA	TRBD1	TRBV27	TRBJ1-1	TGTGCCAGCAGGACAGGGGTTCGCACTGAAGCTTTCTTT	CASRTGVRTEAFF
few	NA	TRBV11-2	TRBJ2-7	TGTGCCAGCAGTCCCGGGACACATTACGAGCAGTACTTC	CASSPGTHYEQYF
NA	NA	TRBV6-6	TRBJ1-2	TGTGCCAGCACATTCCGTACAGGTCTTGGAGGCTACACCTTC	CASTFRTGLGGYTF